This T cell receptor (beta chain) was recovered during a study of blood T cell repertoires in COVID-19. Study details: The United States, Italy and Spain were the sources of the acute and convalescent COVID-19 samples. The analysed material was cDNA or gDNA that came from T cells, B-cell-depleted T cells, or PBMCs.

This clone occurred a few times. Original processing methods: Amplifying reference gene primers gave estimates of nucleated cell counts. Measured with immunoSEQ multiplex PCR; TCRdb has only the in-frame clones, and not every one. D and trimming were read from the DNA, whereas the V and J calls and clone size are those reported in that table. The data contain fewer than 250,000 clones, about nine tenths of them singletons. The CDR3 is 13 residues long. After removal of 4 bases from V and 2 bases from J, the junction contained 3 bases not matched to a gene. Germline V gives CDR1 SQVTM, CDR2 ANQGSEA. V usage is TRBV29-1 and J usage is TRBJ2-3; 7 nucleotides agree with TRBD1. The source material was peripheral blood. This receptor was taken from a man aged 25 to 40 with acute or convalescent COVID-19. This CDR3 is CSVGDRPTDTQYF. The CDR3 DNA is TGCAGCGTTGGGGACAGACCCACAGATACGCAGTATTTT.